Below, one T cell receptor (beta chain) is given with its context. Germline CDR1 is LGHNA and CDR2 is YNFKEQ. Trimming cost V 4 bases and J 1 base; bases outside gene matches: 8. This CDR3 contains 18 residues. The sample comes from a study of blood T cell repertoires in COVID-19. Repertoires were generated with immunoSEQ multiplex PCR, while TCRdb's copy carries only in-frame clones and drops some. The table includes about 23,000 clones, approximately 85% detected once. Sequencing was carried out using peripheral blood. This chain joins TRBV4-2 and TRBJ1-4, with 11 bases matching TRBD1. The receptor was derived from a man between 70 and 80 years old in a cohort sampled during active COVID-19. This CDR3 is CASSPYWGQGVTNEKLFF. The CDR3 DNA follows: TGTGCCAGCAGCCCCTATTGGGGACAGGGGGTAACTAATGAAAAACTGTTTTTT.